This T cell receptor (beta chain) is drawn from a study of T cell responses to AZD1222 COVID-19 vaccine (dated by TCRdb to the early 2020s). Turning to the overall study: A total of 233 trial participants underwent TCR sequencing, of whom approximately 210 received two doses of AZD1222 and 26 received two doses of the MenACWY control vaccine. Trial participants were enrolled by age into subgroups of 18-55, 56-69 and 70-plus years, and 148, 28 and 57 TCR-sequenced participants, respectively, were included in these subgroups.

Details on this clone: Its antigen is currently not known. Qualities for individual bases were not recorded, and no much larger clone is one base off.

What the work shows at the level of the full study, not this receptor alone: Only 5 to 7 AZD1222 recipients were SARS-CoV-2 seropositive at baseline, limiting conclusions about previously exposed vaccinees. The whole spike protein was spanned by vaccine-associated CD4 TCRs, and dominant responses were seen in regions 160-218 and 743-854. In the small 56-69-year group, the increase in depth fell short of significance, most likely because of low power. No day 14 peak-response samples were available, so repertoires were characterized only after the peak T cell response. Most participants were white British and females outnumbered males, and the authors suggested that clonal diversity may have been underestimated. Nearly half of unique spike-specific TCRs reportedly recognized epitopes outside regions mutated in the B.1.351 and B.1.1.7 variants. Spike-specific TCR breadth and depth rose significantly after two AZD1222 doses compared with day 0 and with MenACWY recipients.

What this sample's time point label stands for: baseline before first vaccination. The treatment or condition label, read with the paper, signifies: meningococcal conjugate vaccine given as trial control. Vaccinee samples were obtained from the UK trials COV001 and COV002, which included a single-blind randomized controlled phase 2/3 trial of AZD1222 (ChAdOx1 nCoV-19) in healthy adults. For TCRbeta chain sequencing, PBMC samples from trial participants were taken at day 0 and at day 28 after the second dose. The CDR3 regions of human TCRbeta chains were analyzed by immunosequencing. The published analysis was carried out like this. Repertoire TCRs were checked for matches against a reference library of SARS-CoV-2-specific TCRs that had been generated using the MIRA antigen-specificity platform. Breadth was defined as the fraction of unique TCRs that were SARS-CoV-2-associated. Depth was defined as the fraction of total T cells that were SARS-CoV-2-associated. Using the MIRA data, each spike-specific TCR was assigned both to the spike region to which the TCR was reactive and to a CD4 or CD8 class. Log10-transformed breadth and depth values were compared by one-way ANOVA with Sidak's multiple comparisons tests. Imported from immuneACCESS, the table was reduced by TCRdb to in-frame sequences with V and J called. These copies leave out some clones; in studies compared against another copy, an unresolved V gene accounts for under half, and the cause of the remainder is not known. From that table come the V and J calls and clone size; the DNA was used to work out D and trimming. Across this sample there are under 200,000 clones, with roughly 94% seen only once. The top ten clonotypes cover 4.4% of the sample.

The CDR3 starts with the cysteine, ends with the phenylalanine, and has 18 residues. CDR3 DNA is the only sequence kept; it has 54 bases, read in frame from the first base. Via the germline V gene (reference sequence), CDR1 is LNHDA and CDR2 SQIVND. V trim: 2 bases; J trim: 0 bases; unmatched bases: 9. The sequence is built from TRBV19 and TRBJ1-5; 8 of the junction bases match TRBD1. The TCR comes from an adult in good health. This specimen was peripheral blood, taken on day 0 of MenACWY control vaccination. The CDR3: CASSIRGQVYDSNQPQHF. The DNA sequence follows: TGTGCCAGTAGTATACGGGGACAGGTTTACGATAGCAATCAGCCCCAGCATTTT. The reference TRBV19 and TRBJ1-5 proteins fill in what lies around the CDR3, so the full variable domain reads DGGITQSPKYLFRKEGQNVTLSCEQNLNHDAMYWYRQDPGQGLRLIYYSQIVNDFQKGDIAEGYSVSREKKESFPLTVTSAQKNPTAFYLCASSIRGQVYDSNQPQHFGDGTRLSIL.